Following are 18 T cell receptor beta chains from one sample sequenced in a study of T cells in Graves' hyperthyroidism and ophthalmopathy. Amplification targeted TCR beta CDR3 regions from RNA transcripts. RT-PCR in the first round (using the HTBI primer set) targeted the TCR CDR3. TCRdb re-called the multiplex PCR reads with MiXCR, one entry per CDR3 protein. The sample includes roughly 150,000 distinct CDR3 sequences, over 7.5% of them seen just once. Sample: blood. The receptors shown here come from a woman aged 18-29 years with Graves' hyperthyroidism that later progressed to Graves' ophthalmopathy.

Many counts were recorded for this clonotype. This chain joins TRBV5-1 and TRBJ1-1, with D unclear. This CDR3 is 15 amino acids long. The ends were cut back, 2 bases at V and 3 bases at J, with 14 bases in the middle. Germline V gene sequence: CDR1 SGHRS, CDR2 YFSETQ. CDR3 in DNA: TGCGCCAGCAGCTTACCCACATGGGTCGACACTGAAGCTTTCTTT. Protein: CASSLPTWVDTEAFF. Variable domain in full (rest from reference TRBV5-1 and TRBJ1-1): KAGVTQTPRYLIKTRGQQVTLSCSPISGHRSVSWYQQTPGQGLQFLFEYFSETQRNKGNFPGRFSGRQFSNSRSEMNVSTLELGDSALYLCASSLPTWVDTEAFFGQGTRLTVV.

The sample holds many counts of this clonotype. The rearrangement joins TRBV11-2 to TRBJ2-7; D is undetermined. V was trimmed by 0 bases and J by 3 bases, leaving 6 bases between them. CDR1 SGHAT and CDR2 FQNNGV come from the germline V gene. CDR3 size: 13 residues. CDR3 protein: CASSLDLYYEQYF. Here the CDR3 DNA reads TGTGCCAGCAGCTTAGACCTATACTACGAGCAGTACTTC.

This clonotype showed up many times. This chain links TRBV6-1 with TRBJ1-5; D remains unclear. The germline CDR1 and CDR2 sequences are MNHNS and SASEGT. Trimming took 6 bases from V and 3 from J, leaving 9 bases between them. The CDR3 is made up of 13 amino acids. The CDR3 sequence is CASRADINQPQHF. CDR3 in DNA: TGTGCCAGCAGAGCAGACATCAATCAGCCCCAGCATTTT.

The rearrangement links TRBV3-1 to TRBJ2-1, with TRBD2 matching over 9 bases. The junction had 9 bases not matched to a gene; V was cut back by 1 base and J by 14 bases. CDR1 and CDR2 from the germline V gene are LGHDT and YNNKEL (reference sequence). There are 14 residues in the CDR3. Here the CDR3 DNA reads TGTGCCAGCAGCCAAGGGGGACTAGCAGGTAGGGAGTTCTTC. It encodes CASSQGGLAGREFF.

This clonotype was seen ten or more times. This chain links TRBV13 with TRBJ2-7; 10 bases match TRBD1. Germline V gives CDR1 PRHDT, CDR2 FYEKMQ (reference sequence). This CDR3 region has 14 residues. The V gene end was trimmed by 7 bases and the J gene end by 4 bases; junction bases not matched to a gene: 7. The CDR3 sequence: CASNQGQGGYEQYF. DNA of the CDR3: TGTGCCAGCAACCAAGGACAGGGGGGTTACGAGCAGTACTTC.

This clonotype was detected only a few times. The chain recombines TRBV5-8 with TRBJ1-1; D remains ambiguous. The germline V gene has CDR1 SGHTS and CDR2 YDEGEE. The CDR3 length is 16 residues. V dropped 6 bases and J dropped 5 bases, with 23 bases sitting between them. In nucleotides, the CDR3 is TGTGCCAGCACAACGCCGTATTCGGGGTCTGGGACTGAAGCTTTCTTT. It specifies CASTTPYSGSGTEAFF.

The V gene is TRBV29-1, the J gene TRBJ1-4; 9 bases match TRBD1. From germline, CDR1 is SQVTM and CDR2 ANQGSEA. V lost 1 base, J lost 4 bases, and 1 base stayed unmatched. The CDR3 is made up of 14 amino acids. The CDR3 loop reads CSVEGTGDNEKLFF. CDR3 bases: TGCAGCGTTGAAGGGACAGGGGATAATGAAAAACTGTTTTTT.

Comment on this clonotype: The conserved phenylalanine or tryptophan is not found at the CDR3 terminus, so this likely reflects a read error. The chain uses TRBV27 and TRBJ2-3, with D perhaps TRBD1 (7 bases). CDR3 size: 14 residues. The V and J ends lost 8 bases and 4 bases respectively, with 16 bases between them. Germline V CDR1 and CDR2: MNHEY, SMNVEV (reference sequence). CDR3 sequence reads: CASAQGGSADTQYL. In DNA form, the CDR3 reads TGTGCCAGCGCTCAGGGGGGCTCAGCAGATACGCAGTATTTA.

Notes on this clonotype: A much larger clone lies a single base off, so this may be a read error. The chain uses TRBV6-1 and TRBJ1-5; 7 nucleotides match TRBD1. This CDR3 spans 14 amino acids. Germline values: CDR1 MNHNS, CDR2 SASEGT. V gave up 2 bases and J gave up 7 bases; unmatched junction bases: 5. Here the CDR3 reads CASSEPGQFQPQHF. In DNA, the CDR3 is TGTGCCAGCAGTGAACCGGGACAGTTCCAGCCCCAGCATTTT.

The V call is TRBV5-1, the J call TRBJ2-5; 8 nucleotides match TRBD2. From germline, CDR1 is SGHRS and CDR2 YFSETQ. With V trimmed by 2 bases and J by 1 base, 1 base remained unmatched. This CDR3 has 14 amino acids. The CDR3 DNA is TGCGCCAGCAGCTTTACTAGCGGCCAAGAGACCCAGTACTTC. The encoded protein is CASSFTSGQETQYF.

This clonotype was counted at least ten times. The genes are TRBV3-1 and TRBJ1-2; D might be TRBD1 (5 bases). Germline CDR1 reads LGHDT; CDR2 reads YNNKEL (reference sequence). V was shortened by 0 bases and J by 4 bases, with 12 bases between the two germline ends. The CDR3 is 15 residues long. The CDR3, as DNA: TGTGCCAGCAGCCAAGATTGGGGGGAGAGCTATGGCTACACCTTC. Translated, it gives CASSQDWGESYGYTF.

This clonotype showed up many times. The V call is TRBV19, the J call TRBJ1-1; D ambiguous. The length of the CDR3 is 11 residues. Germline values: CDR1 LNHDA, CDR2 SQIVND (reference sequence). The V end was cut by 3 bases, the J end by 6 bases, with 5 bases between. This CDR3 is CASSIRSEAFF. In DNA, the CDR3 is TGTGCCAGTAGTATTAGGTCTGAAGCTTTCTTT.

This clonotype was observed many times. V gene TRBV2 combines with J gene TRBJ2-3; the match to TRBD2 covers 7 bases. With V trimmed by 2 bases and J by 4 bases, 6 bases remained unmatched. The CDR3 contains 15 residues. The germline gives CDR1 SNHLY, CDR2 FYNNEI. Here the CDR3 reads CASSEFAGEADTQYF. CDR3 in DNA: TGTGCCAGCAGTGAATTTGCGGGAGAAGCAGATACGCAGTATTTT.

This clonotype was seen only a few times. V and J are TRBV4-1 and TRBJ2-3; D call uncertain. This CDR3 has 15 amino acids. The germline CDR1 and CDR2 sequences are MGHRA and YSYEKL. The germline V and J ends were trimmed by 4 bases and 6 bases, with 17 bases remaining between them. CDR3 in amino acids: CASSLPREPMDTQYF. CDR3 DNA sequence: TGCGCCAGCAGCCTCCCAAGGGAACCCATGGATACGCAGTATTTT.

The rearrangement links TRBV18 to TRBJ2-7; TRBD2 matches 12 bases. With V trimmed by 0 bases and J by 2 bases, 8 bases remained unmatched. The CDR3 is 18 residues long. CDR1 is KGHSH, CDR2 LQKENI, per germline. For the CDR3, the DNA is TGTGCCAGCTCACCACCCCTAGCGGGAGGGCCAGAAACCTACGAGCAGTACTTC. Translation gives CASSPPLAGGPETYEQYF.

This clonotype was seen many times. The chain recombines TRBV24-1 with TRBJ2-3, with 10 bases that match TRBD2. With 3 bases clipped from V and 5 bases from J, the junction kept 7 bases outside the gene matches. Germline CDR1 reads KGHDR; CDR2 reads SFDVKD. The CDR3 contains 16 residues. This CDR3 reads CATSDPSGGAEDTQYF. As DNA, the CDR3 is TGTGCCACCAGTGATCCCAGCGGGGGGGCGGAAGATACGCAGTATTTT.

The chain links TRBV18 to TRBJ2-7, with D perhaps TRBD1 or TRBD2 (6 bases each). Per the germline V gene, CDR1 is KGHSH and CDR2 is LQKENI. This CDR3 is 13 amino acids long. V lost 8 bases and J lost 0, with 11 bases in between. In DNA, the CDR3 is TGTGCCAGCACGCGGGACAACTCCTACGAGCAGTACTTC. Residues: CASTRDNSYEQYF.

This clonotype has only a few counts. The chain links TRBV3-1 to TRBJ2-3, with 10 bases matching TRBD2. CDR1 and CDR2 (germline): LGHDT, YNNKEL (reference sequence). The CDR3 contains 18 residues. V gave up 4 bases and J gave up 2 bases; unmatched junction bases: 12. The CDR3 spells CASSPGTSEPFVTDTQYF. The CDR3 DNA follows: TGTGCCAGCAGCCCAGGGACTAGCGAGCCTTTTGTCACAGATACGCAGTATTTT.